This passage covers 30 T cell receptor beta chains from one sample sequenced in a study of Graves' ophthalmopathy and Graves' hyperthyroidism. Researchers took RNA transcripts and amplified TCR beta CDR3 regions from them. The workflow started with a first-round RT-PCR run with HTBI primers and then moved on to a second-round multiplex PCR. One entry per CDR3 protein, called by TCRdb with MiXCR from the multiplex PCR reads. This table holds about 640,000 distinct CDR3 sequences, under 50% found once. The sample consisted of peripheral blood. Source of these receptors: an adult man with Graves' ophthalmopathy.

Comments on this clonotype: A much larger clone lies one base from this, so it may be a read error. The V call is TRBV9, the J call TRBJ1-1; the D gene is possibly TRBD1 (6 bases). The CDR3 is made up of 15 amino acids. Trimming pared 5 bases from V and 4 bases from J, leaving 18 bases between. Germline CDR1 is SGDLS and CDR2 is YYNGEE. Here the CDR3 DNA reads TGTGCCAGCAGAGTACGAGGGGGGGGCGGCACTGAAGCTTTCTTT. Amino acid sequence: CASRVRGGGGTEAFF.

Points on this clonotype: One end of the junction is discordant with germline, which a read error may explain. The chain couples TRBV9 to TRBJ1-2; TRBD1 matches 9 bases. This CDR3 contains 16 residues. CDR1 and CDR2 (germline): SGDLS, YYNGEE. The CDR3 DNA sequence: TGTACCAGCAGCGCCGACCCTGCCGGGACAGGGAATGGCTACACCTTC. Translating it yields CTSSADPAGTGNGYTF.

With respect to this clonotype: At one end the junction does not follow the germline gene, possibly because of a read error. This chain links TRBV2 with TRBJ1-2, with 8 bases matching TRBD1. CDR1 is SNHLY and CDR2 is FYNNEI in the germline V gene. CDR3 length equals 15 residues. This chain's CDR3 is CASSQDRGGDYGYTF. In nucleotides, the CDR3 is TGCGCCAGCAGCCAAGACAGGGGAGGGGACTATGGCTACACCTTC.

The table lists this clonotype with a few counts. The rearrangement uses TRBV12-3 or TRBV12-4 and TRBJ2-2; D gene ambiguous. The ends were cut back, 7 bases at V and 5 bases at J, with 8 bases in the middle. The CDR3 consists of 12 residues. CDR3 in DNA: TGTGCCAGCACCCTCTGGACCGGGGAGCTGTTTTTT. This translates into CASTLWTGELFF.

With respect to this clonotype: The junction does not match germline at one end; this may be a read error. The CDR3 spells CSVEDWGNGELYF. In DNA, the CDR3 is TGCAGCGTTGAAGATTGGGGGAACGGGGAGCTGTACTTC. The chain combines TRBV29-1 with TRBJ2-7; D is perhaps TRBD1 or TRBD2 (5 bases each). Germline CDR1 and CDR2: SQVTM and ANQGSEA. CDR3 size: 13 residues.

CDR3: CASSSTGAVGQPQHF. The CDR3 DNA follows: TGTGCCAGTAGTAGTACAGGGGCAGTGGGTCAGCCCCAGCATTTT. This rearrangement joins TRBV19 to TRBJ1-5, with 7 nucleotides matching TRBD1. Germline assignment: CDR1 LNHDA and CDR2 SQIVND (reference sequence). This CDR3 region has 15 residues. V was clipped by 4 bases and J by 6 bases; unmatched bases: 9.

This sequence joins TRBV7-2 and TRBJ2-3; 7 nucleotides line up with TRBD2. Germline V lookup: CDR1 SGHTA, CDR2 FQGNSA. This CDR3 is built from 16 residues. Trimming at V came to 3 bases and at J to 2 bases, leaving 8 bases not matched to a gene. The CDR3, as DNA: TGTGCCAGCAGCTTGGGCGTTAGCGGGTTCACAGATACGCAGTATTTT. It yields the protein CASSLGVSGFTDTQYF.

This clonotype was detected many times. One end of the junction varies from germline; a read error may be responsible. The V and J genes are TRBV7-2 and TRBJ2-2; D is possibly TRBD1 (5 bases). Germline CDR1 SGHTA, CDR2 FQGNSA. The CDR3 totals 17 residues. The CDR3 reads CASSLDAATANTGELFF. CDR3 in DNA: TGTGCCAGCAGTTTAGATGCCGCGACAGCGAACACCGGGGAGCTGTTTTTT.

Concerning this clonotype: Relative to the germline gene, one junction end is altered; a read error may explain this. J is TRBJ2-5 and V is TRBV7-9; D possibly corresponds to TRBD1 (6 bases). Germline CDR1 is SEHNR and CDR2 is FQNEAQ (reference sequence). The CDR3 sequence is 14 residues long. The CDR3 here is CAGSSAQGQETQYF. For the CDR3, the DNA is TGTGCCGGCAGCTCGGCACAGGGACAAGAGACCCAGTACTTC.

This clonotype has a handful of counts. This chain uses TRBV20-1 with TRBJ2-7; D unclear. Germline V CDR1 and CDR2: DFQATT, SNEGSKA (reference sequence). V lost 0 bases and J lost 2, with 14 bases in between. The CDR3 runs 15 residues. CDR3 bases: TGCAGTGCTAGAGATCTGTCTAGGCAACCCTACGAGCAGTACTTC. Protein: CSARDLSRQPYEQYF.

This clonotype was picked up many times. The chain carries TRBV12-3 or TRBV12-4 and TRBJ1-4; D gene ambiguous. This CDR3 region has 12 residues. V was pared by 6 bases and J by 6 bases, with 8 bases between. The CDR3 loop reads CASSPVDEKLFF. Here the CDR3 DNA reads TGTGCCAGCAGCCCTGTGGATGAAAAACTGTTTTTT.

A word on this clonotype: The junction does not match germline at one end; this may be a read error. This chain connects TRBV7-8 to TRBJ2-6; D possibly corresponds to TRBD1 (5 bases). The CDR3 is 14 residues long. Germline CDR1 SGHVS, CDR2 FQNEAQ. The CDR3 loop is CASSLAFGANVLTF. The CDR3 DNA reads TGTGCCAGCAGCTTAGCATTTGGGGCTAACGTCCTGACTTTC.

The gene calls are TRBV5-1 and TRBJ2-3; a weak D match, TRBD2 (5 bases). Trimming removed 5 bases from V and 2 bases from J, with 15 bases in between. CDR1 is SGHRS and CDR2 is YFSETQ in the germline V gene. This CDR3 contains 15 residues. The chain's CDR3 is CASRDSQNLTDTQYF. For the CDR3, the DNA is TGCGCCAGCAGGGACTCCCAGAACCTCACAGATACGCAGTATTTT. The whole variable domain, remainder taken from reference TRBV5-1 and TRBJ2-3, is KAGVTQTPRYLIKTRGQQVTLSCSPISGHRSVSWYQQTPGQGLQFLFEYFSETQRNKGNFPGRFSGRQFSNSRSEMNVSTLELGDSALYLCASRDSQNLTDTQYFGPGTRLTVL.

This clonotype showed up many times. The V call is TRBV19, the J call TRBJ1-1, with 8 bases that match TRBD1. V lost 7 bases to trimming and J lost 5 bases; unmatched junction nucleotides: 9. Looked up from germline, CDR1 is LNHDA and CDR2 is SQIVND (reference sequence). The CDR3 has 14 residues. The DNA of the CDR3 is TGTGCCAGTAATAGACAGGGGAGGTCTACTGAAGCTTTCTTT. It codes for CASNRQGRSTEAFF.

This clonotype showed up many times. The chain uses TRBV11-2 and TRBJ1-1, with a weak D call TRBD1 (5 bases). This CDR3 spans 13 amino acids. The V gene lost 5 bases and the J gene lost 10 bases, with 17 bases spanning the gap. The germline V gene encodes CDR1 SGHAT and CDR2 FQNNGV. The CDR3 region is CASSEPFSRGAFF. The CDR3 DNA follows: TGTGCCAGCAGCGAGCCCTTCTCGAGGGGAGCTTTCTTT.

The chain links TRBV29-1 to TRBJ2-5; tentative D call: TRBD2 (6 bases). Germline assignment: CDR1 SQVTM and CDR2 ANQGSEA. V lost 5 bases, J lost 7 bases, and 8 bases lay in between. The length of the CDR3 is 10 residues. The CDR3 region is CSVLGGTQYF. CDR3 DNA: TGCAGCGTTTTGGGGGGGACCCAGTACTTC.

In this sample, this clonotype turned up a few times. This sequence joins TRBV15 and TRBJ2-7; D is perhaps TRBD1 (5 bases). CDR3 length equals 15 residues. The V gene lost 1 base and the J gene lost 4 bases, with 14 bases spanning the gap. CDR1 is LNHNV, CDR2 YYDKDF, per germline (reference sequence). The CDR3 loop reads CATSRAIREAYEQYF. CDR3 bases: TGTGCCACCAGCAGAGCTATCAGGGAAGCGTACGAGCAGTACTTC.

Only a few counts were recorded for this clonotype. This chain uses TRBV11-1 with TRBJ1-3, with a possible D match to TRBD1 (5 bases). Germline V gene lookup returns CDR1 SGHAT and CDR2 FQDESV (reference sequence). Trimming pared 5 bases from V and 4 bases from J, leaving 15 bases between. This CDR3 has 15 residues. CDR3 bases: TGTGCCAGCAGCCCCCCGGGGACGGAGGGAAACACCATATATTTT. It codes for CASSPPGTEGNTIYF.

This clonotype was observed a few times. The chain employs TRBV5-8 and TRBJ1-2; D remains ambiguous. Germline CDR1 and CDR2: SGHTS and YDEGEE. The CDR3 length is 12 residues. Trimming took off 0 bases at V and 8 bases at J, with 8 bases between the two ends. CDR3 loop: CASSLGVSGYTF. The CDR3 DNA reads TGTGCCAGCAGCTTGGGAGTTAGCGGCTACACCTTC.

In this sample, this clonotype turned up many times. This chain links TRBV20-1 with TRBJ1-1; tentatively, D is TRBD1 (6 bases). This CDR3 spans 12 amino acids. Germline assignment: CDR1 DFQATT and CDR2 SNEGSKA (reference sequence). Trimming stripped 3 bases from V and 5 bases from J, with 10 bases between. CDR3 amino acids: CSASRGRTEAFF. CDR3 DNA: TGCAGTGCTAGCAGGGGACGTACTGAAGCTTTCTTT.

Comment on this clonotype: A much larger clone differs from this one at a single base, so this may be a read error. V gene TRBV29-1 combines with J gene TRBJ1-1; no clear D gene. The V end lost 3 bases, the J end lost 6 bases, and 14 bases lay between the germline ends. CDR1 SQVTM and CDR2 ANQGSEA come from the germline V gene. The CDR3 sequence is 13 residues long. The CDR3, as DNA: TGCAGCGTTGAGGGCGGGTCTTTGGCTGAAGCTTTCTTT. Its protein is CSVEGGSLAEAFF.

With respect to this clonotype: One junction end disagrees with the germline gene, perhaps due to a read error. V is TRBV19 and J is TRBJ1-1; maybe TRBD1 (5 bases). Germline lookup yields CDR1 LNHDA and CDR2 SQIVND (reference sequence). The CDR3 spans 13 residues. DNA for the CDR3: TGTGCTAGTAGTCTTGCCAGGGAGACTGAAACCTTCTTT. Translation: CASSLARETETFF.

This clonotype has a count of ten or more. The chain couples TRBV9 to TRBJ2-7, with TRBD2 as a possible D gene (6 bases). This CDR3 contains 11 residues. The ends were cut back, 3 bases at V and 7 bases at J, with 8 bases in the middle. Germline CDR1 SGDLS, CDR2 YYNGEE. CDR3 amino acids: CASSAEGEQYF. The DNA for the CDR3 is TGTGCCAGCAGCGCGGAGGGAGAGCAGTACTTC.

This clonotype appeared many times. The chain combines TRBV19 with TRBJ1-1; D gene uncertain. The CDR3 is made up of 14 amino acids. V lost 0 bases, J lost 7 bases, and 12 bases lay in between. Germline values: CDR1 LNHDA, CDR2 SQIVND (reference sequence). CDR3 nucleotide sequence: TGTGCCAGTAGTATAGACACCGCACAGATTGAAGCTTTCTTT. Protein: CASSIDTAQIEAFF.

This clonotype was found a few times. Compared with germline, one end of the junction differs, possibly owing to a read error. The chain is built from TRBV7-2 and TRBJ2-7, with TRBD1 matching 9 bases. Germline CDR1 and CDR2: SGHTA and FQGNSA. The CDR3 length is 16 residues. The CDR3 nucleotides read TGCGCCAGCAGCCAAGATCTAGGACAGGGGTTCGACGAGCAGTACTTC. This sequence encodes CASSQDLGQGFDEQYF.

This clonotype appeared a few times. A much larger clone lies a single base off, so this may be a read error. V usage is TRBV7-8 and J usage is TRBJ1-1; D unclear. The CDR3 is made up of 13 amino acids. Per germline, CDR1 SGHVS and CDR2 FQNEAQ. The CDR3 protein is CAISLNGKTEAFF. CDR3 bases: TGTGCCATCAGCTTAAATGGGAAAACTGAAGCTTTCTTT.

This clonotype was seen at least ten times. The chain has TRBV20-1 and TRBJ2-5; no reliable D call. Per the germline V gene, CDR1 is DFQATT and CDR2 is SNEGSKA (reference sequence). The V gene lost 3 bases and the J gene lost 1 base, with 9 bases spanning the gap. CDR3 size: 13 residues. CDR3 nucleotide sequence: TGCAGTGCTAGTAGGGCGGCCCAAGAGACCCAGTACTTC. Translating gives CSASRAAQETQYF.

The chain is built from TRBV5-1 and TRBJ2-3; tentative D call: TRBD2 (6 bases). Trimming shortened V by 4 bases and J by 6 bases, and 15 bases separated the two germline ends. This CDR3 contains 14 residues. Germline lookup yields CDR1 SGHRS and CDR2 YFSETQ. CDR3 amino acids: CASSLEAGGDTQYF. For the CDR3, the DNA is TGCGCCAGCAGCCTCGAAGCAGGAGGGGATACGCAGTATTTT.

The CDR3 protein is CASSRGQGRSQPQHF. The DNA of the CDR3 is TGTGCCAGCAGCAGAGGACAGGGTAGGAGTCAGCCCCAGCATTTT. The J gene is TRBJ1-5, the V gene TRBV5-6; 8 bases line up with TRBD1. The CDR3 extends over 15 amino acids. With V trimmed by 4 bases and J by 6 bases, 9 bases remained unmatched. Germline CDR1 and CDR2: SGHDT and YYEEEE.

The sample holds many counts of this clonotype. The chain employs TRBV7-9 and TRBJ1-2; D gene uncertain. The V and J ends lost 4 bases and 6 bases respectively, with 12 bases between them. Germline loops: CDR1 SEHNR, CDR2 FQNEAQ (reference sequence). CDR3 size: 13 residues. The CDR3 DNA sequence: TGTGCCAGCAGCTACCGGACGGAACATGGCTACACCTTC. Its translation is CASSYRTEHGYTF.